These 21 T cell receptor beta chains were sequenced from one sample in a study of graft-versus-host responses after intestinal transplantation. Some clones are missing from TCRdb's copy, which holds only in-frame ones; the method was immunoSEQ multiplex PCR. Among about 89,000 clones listed, around 93% were seen once. Their antigens remain unidentified. The source material was unstimulated CD8+ T cells sorted from spleen or lymph node cells, sampled before intestinal transplant. The receptor source for this set is a human donor who received an intestinal transplant.

The chain uses TRBV5-4 and TRBJ2-1; 11 bases align to TRBD2. CDR3 length equals 15 residues. J was trimmed by 2 bases and V by 5 bases; bases with no gene match: 3. In germline, CDR1 is SGHNT, CDR2 YYREEE (reference sequence). As DNA, the CDR3 is TGTGCCAGCAGAATAGCGGGGGGGCCCTACAATGAGCAGTTCTTC. It is translated as CASRIAGGPYNEQFF. The variable domain in full, completed from reference TRBV5-4 and TRBJ2-1, reads ETGVTQSPTHLIKTRGQQVTLRCSSQSGHNTVSWYQQALGQGPQFIFQYYREEENGRGNFPPRFSGLQFPNYSSELNVNALELDDSALYLCASRIAGGPYNEQFFGPGTRLTVL.

The rearrangement joins TRBV7-9 to TRBJ1-2, with TRBD1 matching 7 bases. In germline, CDR1 is SEHNR, CDR2 FQNEAQ (reference sequence). CDR3 length: 14 amino acids. The J segment lost 2 bases and the V segment lost 4 bases, leaving 4 bases of the junction unmatched. CDR3 protein: CASSSGQKNYGYTF. The CDR3 coding sequence is TGTGCCAGCAGCTCGGGACAGAAAAACTATGGCTACACCTTC. The entire variable domain, with the rest obtained from reference TRBV7-9 and TRBJ1-2, is as follows: DTGVSQNPRHKITKRGQNVTFRCDPISEHNRLYWYRQTLGQGPEFLTYFQNEAQLEKSRLLSDRFSAERPKGSFSTLEIQRTEQGDSAMYLCASSSGQKNYGYTFGSGTRLTVV.

The chain links TRBV4-1 to TRBJ2-3, with TRBD2 as a possible D gene (5 bases). Trimming left V 4 bases short and J 2 bases short, with 16 bases between. This CDR3 spans 16 amino acids. The germline V gene encodes CDR1 MGHRA and CDR2 YSYEKL. The CDR3 sequence is CASSPLGSLSTDTQYF. Written as DNA, the CDR3 is TGCGCCAGCAGCCCCCTAGGGAGCTTGTCCACAGATACGCAGTATTTT.

This rearrangement joins TRBV23-1 to TRBJ1-1, with D maybe TRBD1 (6 bases). TRBV23-1 qualifies as an ORF whose function is uncertain. The CDR3 contains 18 residues. Trimming removed 1 base at V and 3 bases at J, with 21 bases between. As DNA, the CDR3 is TGCGCCAGCAGTCAATGCTCCCTCGGGGGGCAGCGGGACACTGAAGCTTTCTTT. Translated, it gives CASSQCSLGGQRDTEAFF.

The chain joins TRBV6-1 to TRBJ1-1; 10 bases align to TRBD1. The CDR3 has 15 residues. CDR1 and CDR2 (germline): MNHNS, SASEGT. V lost 4 bases and J lost 3; bases outside the gene matches: 5. The CDR3 sequence: CASSVRGTGDTEAFF. As DNA, the CDR3 is TGTGCCAGCAGTGTGAGGGGGACAGGGGACACTGAAGCTTTCTTT.

This clone appeared once. The rearrangement joins TRBV11-2 to TRBJ2-2; unclear D gene. Germline CDR1 and CDR2: SGHAT and FQNNGV. The V end was cut by 5 bases, the J end by 4 bases, with 17 bases between. CDR3 length: 16 residues. The CDR3 spells CASSPYTGSGTGELFF. The CDR3 nucleotides are TGTGCCAGCAGCCCCTACACCGGTTCGGGCACCGGGGAGCTGTTTTTT.

V usage is TRBV7-2 and J usage is TRBJ1-2; 8 nucleotides match TRBD1. V gave up 5 bases and J gave up 2 bases; unmatched junction bases: 7. Germline-derived CDR1 and CDR2 are SGHTA and FQGNSA. The CDR3 sequence is 15 residues long. CDR3 loop: CASSAGQGDNYGYTF. The CDR3 DNA reads as TGTGCCAGCAGCGCCGGACAGGGCGACAACTATGGCTACACCTTC.

The V and J genes are TRBV11-3 and TRBJ1-1; no firm D call. The CDR3 covers 17 residues. V was pared by 5 bases and J by 3 bases, with 22 bases between. Germline CDR1 and CDR2: SGHNT and YENEEA. CDR3 DNA: TGTGCCAGCAGCATTAGCGAACTTCCTCAGACGGACACTGAAGCTTTCTTT. This codes for CASSISELPQTDTEAFF.

The chain is built from TRBV9 and TRBJ1-1; TRBD1 aligns across 11 bases. Germline-derived CDR1 and CDR2 are SGDLS and YYNGEE. This CDR3 has 15 residues. V shed 3 bases and J 4 bases; nucleotides not matched to a gene: 5. This chain's CDR3 is CASSADGQGATEAFF. The CDR3 DNA sequence: TGTGCCAGCAGCGCTGACGGACAGGGGGCCACTGAAGCTTTCTTT.

The chain recombines TRBV4-1 with TRBJ2-1; maybe TRBD2 (5 bases). Trimming removed 0 bases at V and 8 bases at J, with 11 bases between. Germline CDR1 and CDR2: MGHRA and YSYEKL. This CDR3 has 14 residues. The CDR3 DNA sequence: TGCGCCAGCAGCCAAGAAGGTGGGAGCGATGAGCAGTTCTTC. Its protein product is CASSQEGGSDEQFF.

The chain recombines TRBV7-9 with TRBJ2-5; D gene ambiguous. The CDR3 runs to 12 residues. With 4 bases removed from V and 1 base from J, the gap between germline ends came to 4 bases. Looked up from germline, CDR1 is SEHNR and CDR2 is FQNEAQ (reference sequence). CDR3 nucleotide sequence: TGTGCCAGCAGCTACATCCAAGAGACCCAGTACTTC. Its translation is CASSYIQETQYF. Variable domain in full (rest from reference TRBV7-9 and TRBJ2-5): DTGVSQNPRHKITKRGQNVTFRCDPISEHNRLYWYRQTLGQGPEFLTYFQNEAQLEKSRLLSDRFSAERPKGSFSTLEIQRTEQGDSAMYLCASSYIQETQYFGPGTRLLVL.

Concerning this clone: At one end the junction does not follow the germline gene, possibly because of a read error. The V gene is TRBV5-1, the J gene TRBJ2-3; 13 positions match TRBD2. CDR3 length: 16 residues. Per germline, CDR1 SGHRS and CDR2 YFSETQ. The CDR3 region has the DNA TGCGCCAGCAGCCTACTGAAACTTGGGACTAGCGGGGACACTTTATTT. As protein: CASSLLKLGTSGDTLF.

V usage is TRBV7-6 and J usage is TRBJ1-1; D is ambiguous. This CDR3 is 16 amino acids long. V lost 3 bases and J 3 bases, leaving 17 bases between the germline ends. The germline CDR1 and CDR2 sequences are SGHVS and FNYEAQ. The chain's CDR3 is CASSFFVKVEDTEAFF. For the CDR3, the DNA is TGTGCCAGCAGCTTCTTTGTTAAGGTGGAGGACACTGAAGCTTTCTTT.

This chain links TRBV11-2 with TRBJ1-2, with 7 bases identical to TRBD1. Germline trimming cut 0 bases from V and 8 bases from J; bases unmatched to any gene: 3. The CDR3 length is 13 residues. The germline gives CDR1 SGHAT, CDR2 FQNNGV. DNA of the CDR3: TGTGCCAGCAGCTTAGAAGGGGGCGGCGGCTACACCTTC. Its protein product is CASSLEGGGGYTF. Full variable domain (missing parts from reference TRBV11-2 and TRBJ1-2): EAGVAQSPRYKIIEKRQSVAFWCNPISGHATLYWYQQILGQGPKLLIQFQNNGVVDDSQLPKDRFSAERLKGVDSTLKIQPAKLEDSAVYLCASSLEGGGGYTFGSGTRLTVV.

The chain recombines TRBV5-6 with TRBJ1-2; 8 positions match TRBD1. The CDR3 is 15 residues long. V lost 0 bases to trimming and J lost 5 bases; unmatched junction nucleotides: 6. Germline values: CDR1 SGHDT, CDR2 YYEEEE. The CDR3 here is CASSLAGQDRYGYTF. The DNA of the CDR3 is TGTGCCAGCAGCTTGGCGGGACAGGATCGTTATGGCTACACCTTC.

The V gene is TRBV27, the J gene TRBJ2-7; D not resolved. Germline V lookup: CDR1 MNHEY, CDR2 SMNVEV (reference sequence). V dropped 0 bases and J dropped 3 bases, with 9 bases sitting between them. CDR3 length equals 14 residues. The CDR3 nucleotides read TGTGCCAGCAGTTTATCGATAAACAGCTACGAGCAGTACTTC. Translated: CASSLSINSYEQYF.

The chain carries TRBV5-8 and TRBJ2-7; 8 nucleotides agree with TRBD1. Germline CDR1 is SGHTS and CDR2 is YDEGEE. This CDR3 has 17 amino acids. Trimming removed 4 bases from V and 3 bases from J; junction bases left unmatched: 15. CDR3 region: CASSPGGKTGDVYEQYF. The CDR3 nucleotides read TGTGCCAGCAGCCCCGGGGGTAAGACAGGGGATGTCTACGAGCAGTACTTC.

V usage is TRBV7-6 and J usage is TRBJ2-1; 10 positions match TRBD2. Trimming at V came to 1 base and at J to 0 bases, leaving 9 bases not matched to a gene. Per the germline V gene, CDR1 is SGHVS and CDR2 is FNYEAQ. This CDR3 comprises 19 residues. CDR3 nucleotides: TGTGCCAGCAGCTTAGAGGCTAGCGGGGGACCGAGCTCCTACAATGAGCAGTTCTTC. This sequence encodes CASSLEASGGPSSYNEQFF.

This clone was found once. V is TRBV27 and J is TRBJ2-7; possibly TRBD2 for D (6 bases). V lost 8 bases to trimming and J lost 9 bases, with 23 bases between them. CDR3 length equals 14 residues. Germline CDR1 MNHEY, CDR2 SMNVEV (reference sequence). The CDR3 bases are TGTGCCAGCGGGGATAGCGGTGTCTACGACGGGCAGTACTTC. Its translation is CASGDSGVYDGQYF.

This clone has only a few counts. The J gene is TRBJ2-7, the V gene TRBV10-3; 7 bases match TRBD1. The CDR3 has 14 residues. Trimming took 7 bases from V and 1 from J; bases not matched to a gene: 7. Per the germline V gene, CDR1 is ENHRY and CDR2 is SYGVKD. In DNA, the CDR3 is TGTGCCATCAACAGGGGACCAGCTTCCTACGAGCAGTACTTC. Encoded protein: CAINRGPASYEQYF.

The chain has TRBV6-6 and TRBJ2-7; TRBD1 matches 11 bases. The germline CDR1 and CDR2 sequences are MNHNY and SVGAGI (reference sequence). The CDR3 length is 15 residues. V was pared by 0 bases and J by 4 bases, with 2 bases of the junction left unmatched. The CDR3 sequence: CASSYSGQGAYEQYF. CDR3 sequence (DNA): TGTGCCAGCAGTTACTCCGGACAGGGGGCTTACGAGCAGTACTTC.